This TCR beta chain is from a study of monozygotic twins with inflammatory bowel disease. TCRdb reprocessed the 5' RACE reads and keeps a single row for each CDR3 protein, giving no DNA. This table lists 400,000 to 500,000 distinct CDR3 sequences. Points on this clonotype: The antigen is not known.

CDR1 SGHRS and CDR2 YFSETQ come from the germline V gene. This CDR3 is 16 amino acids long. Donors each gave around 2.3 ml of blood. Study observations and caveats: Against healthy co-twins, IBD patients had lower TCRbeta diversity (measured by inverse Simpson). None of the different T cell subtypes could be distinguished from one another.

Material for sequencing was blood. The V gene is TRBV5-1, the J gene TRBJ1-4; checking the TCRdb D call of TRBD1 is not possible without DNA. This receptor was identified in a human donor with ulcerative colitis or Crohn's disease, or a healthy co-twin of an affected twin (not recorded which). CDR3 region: CASSLPTGTTNEKLFF.